The clone carrying this T cell receptor (beta chain) was observed a single time. Measured with immunoSEQ multiplex PCR; TCRdb has only the in-frame clones, and not every one. The data hold about 100,000 clones, with more than 85% observed a single time. V dropped 5 bases and J dropped 7; count of bases not matched to a gene: 9. The CDR3 runs to 13 residues. CDR1 and CDR2 (germline): SGHRS, YFSETQ. The data belong to a study of T cell responses to AZD1222 COVID-19 vaccine. The sequences come from peripheral blood, collected on day 0 of AZD1222 vaccination. This chain connects TRBV5-1 to TRBJ2-7, with 7 bases matching TRBD1. This TCR was recovered from an adult in good health. CDR3 sequence (DNA): TGCGCCAGCAGAATAAGGGACAGTGGTGAGCAGTACTTC. The encoded protein is CASRIRDSGEQYF.